This TCR beta chain was obtained from a study of T cell responses to AZD1222 COVID-19 vaccine. Comments on this clone: Its antigen is unidentified.

Clones were sequenced by immunoSEQ multiplex PCR, and TCRdb holds only the in-frame ones, with some missing. The data hold roughly 120,000 clones, with 85% to 90% observed a single time. Study results and limitations: Vaccination with two AZD1222 doses was followed by a rise in Spike-specific TCR breadth and depth.

The CDR3 is made up of 15 amino acids. Germline lookup yields CDR1 LGHDT and CDR2 YNNKEL (reference sequence). V lost 1 base and J lost 0, with 9 bases in between. The genes are TRBV3-1 (or the pseudogene TRBV3-2) and TRBJ1-2; D is uncertain. The input for sequencing was peripheral blood, taken on day 0 of AZD1222 vaccination. This clonotype was sampled from an adult in good health. CDR3 bases: TGTGCCAGCAGCCAAGGTCTTACCGCTAACTATGGCTACACCTTC. It codes for CASSQGLTANYGYTF.